Here is one T cell receptor (beta chain) with its context. The data originate from a study of blood T cell repertoires in COVID-19. Profiling relied on immunoSEQ multiplex PCR, and the TCRdb table lists in-frame clones only, not all of them. The data contain 90,000 to 100,000 clones, around 89% of them singletons. The CDR3 consists of 17 residues. Germline-derived CDR1 and CDR2 are LGHNA and YSLEER. Trimming at V came to 0 bases and at J to 1 base, leaving 5 bases not matched to a gene. Seattle participants joined during active infection and were tracked over time. The chain employs TRBV4-3 and TRBJ2-5; 10 nucleotides line up with TRBD1. The specimen was peripheral blood. This sequence was found in a man aged 50-60 years with COVID-19, enrolled during active disease. The CDR3 nucleotides are TGCGCCAGCAGCCAAGATAGGACAGGGGGTAGCCAAGAGACCCAGTACTTC. Amino acids: CASSQDRTGGSQETQYF.